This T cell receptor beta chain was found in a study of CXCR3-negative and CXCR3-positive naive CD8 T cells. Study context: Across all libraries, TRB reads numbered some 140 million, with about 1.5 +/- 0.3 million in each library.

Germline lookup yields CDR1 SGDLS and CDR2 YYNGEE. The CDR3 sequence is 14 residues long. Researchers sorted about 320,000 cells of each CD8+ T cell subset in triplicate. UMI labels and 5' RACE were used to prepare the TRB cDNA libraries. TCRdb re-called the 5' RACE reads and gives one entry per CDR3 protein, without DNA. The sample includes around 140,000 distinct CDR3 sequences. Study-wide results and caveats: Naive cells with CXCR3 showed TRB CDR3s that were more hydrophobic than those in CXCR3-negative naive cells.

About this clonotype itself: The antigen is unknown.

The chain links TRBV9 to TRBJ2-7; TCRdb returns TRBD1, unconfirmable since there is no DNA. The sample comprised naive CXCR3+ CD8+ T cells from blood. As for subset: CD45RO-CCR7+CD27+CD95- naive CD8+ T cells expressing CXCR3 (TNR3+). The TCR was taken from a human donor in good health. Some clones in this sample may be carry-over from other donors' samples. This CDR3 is CASSVGDTAYEQYF.